One and the same sample provided the 27 T cell receptor beta chains below, sequenced in a study of CD8+CD57+ T cells in acquired aplastic anemia. Genomic DNA, serving as template, underwent TCR beta VDJ and CDR3 profiling. MiXCR, run by TCRdb on the reads, gives a single entry per CDR3 protein. The sample lists over 150,000 distinct CDR3 sequences; 71% were seen once. Previously, flow cytometry had revealed CD8+CD57+ cell expansion in the patients chosen for sequencing. The sequencing sample was made of sorted CD4+, CD8+, or CD8+CD57+ T cells (not recorded which) from PBMCs. The source is a human donor with aplastic anemia.

V and J are TRBV6-4 and TRBJ1-1; D not resolved. V gave up 5 bases and J gave up 5 bases, with 15 bases separating them. The CDR3 covers 14 residues. Germline V gene sequence: CDR1 MRHNA, CDR2 SNTAGT. CDR3 nucleotides: TGTGCCAGCAGTAGCAATCCAGGCAATACTGAAGCTTTCTTT. Translating it yields CASSSNPGNTEAFF.

This clonotype has a single count. The J gene is TRBJ2-5, the V gene TRBV19; D may be TRBD1 (5 bases). Deletions cut 3 bases from V and 7 bases from J, with 12 bases between. Germline CDR1 LNHDA, CDR2 SQIVND (reference sequence). The CDR3 consists of 13 residues. CDR3 residues: CASSMNRLGTQYF. The CDR3 DNA reads TGTGCCAGTAGTATGAACAGGTTAGGGACCCAGTACTTC.

This clonotype came up once. The chain joins TRBV19 to TRBJ1-6; 8 bases fit TRBD1. This CDR3 comprises 14 residues. CDR1 is LNHDA, CDR2 SQIVND, per germline (reference sequence). V trimming: 7 bases; J trimming: 7 bases; junction bases outside the gene matches: 6. The CDR3 sequence: CASTQTGDNSPLHF. The CDR3 nucleotides read TGTGCCAGTACCCAGACAGGGGACAATTCACCCCTCCACTTT.

Comments on this clonotype: Germline is not matched at one junction end, which may reflect a read error. The CDR3 sequence: CASSPSGRLQETQCF. Written as DNA, the CDR3 is TGTGCCAGCAGCCCGAGCGGGAGGCTCCAAGAGACCCAGTGCTTC. The chain couples TRBV7-2 to TRBJ2-5, with 9 bases aligning to TRBD2. The length of the CDR3 is 15 residues. CDR1 and CDR2 (germline): SGHTA, FQGNSA.

This chain links TRBV9 with TRBJ2-3, with 7 nucleotides matching TRBD2. The CDR3 spans 14 residues. V lost 3 bases and J lost 5; bases outside the gene matches: 6. CDR1 and CDR2 from the germline V gene are SGDLS and YYNGEE. The CDR3, as DNA: TGTGCCAGCAGCGAAGGACTAGATCGAGATACGCAGTATTTT. It translates to CASSEGLDRDTQYF. Drawing the rest from reference TRBV9 and TRBJ2-3, the complete variable domain is DSGVTQTPKHLITATGQRVTLRCSPRSGDLSVYWYQQSLDQGLQFLIQYYNGEERAKGNILERFSAQQFPDLHSELNLSSLELGDSALYFCASSEGLDRDTQYFGPGTRLTVL.

The CDR3 DNA reads as TGTGCCAGCAGCCTGACTAGCGGGAGGGCGCGGGACAATGAGCAGTTCTTC. This gives the protein CASSLTSGRARDNEQFF. The rearrangement joins TRBV7-8 to TRBJ2-1; 14 positions agree with TRBD2. The CDR3 runs to 17 residues. Germline trimming cut 5 bases from V and 5 bases from J; bases unmatched to any gene: 8. Germline V CDR1 and CDR2: SGHVS, FQNEAQ.

The gene calls are TRBV7-6 and TRBJ2-7, with TRBD2 matching over 9 bases. Germline V gives CDR1 SGHVS, CDR2 FNYEAQ. V lost 5 bases to trimming and J lost 6 bases; unmatched junction nucleotides: 11. CDR3 length: 15 amino acids. The CDR3 DNA reads as TGTGCCAGCAGCCCTCGCGGGGGACTAGCTTCCGAGCAGTACTTC. Translated, it gives CASSPRGGLASEQYF.

The chain carries TRBV5-1 and TRBJ2-4; 9 bases match TRBD2. The trim removed 1 base at V and 9 bases at J, leaving 2 bases unmatched. The CDR3 sequence is 13 residues long. Germline CDR1 is SGHRS and CDR2 is YFSETQ. The CDR3 DNA reads TGCGCCAGCAGCTTGTCACTAGCGGGCATTCAGTACTTC. It yields the protein CASSLSLAGIQYF.

To note about this clonotype: Germline and junction disagree at one end, which may indicate a read error. This chain links TRBV20-1 with TRBJ1-1, with D perhaps TRBD1 (5 bases). This CDR3 has 12 amino acids. CDR1 and CDR2 from the germline V gene are DFQATT and SNEGSKA (reference sequence). As DNA, the CDR3 is TGCAGTGCCAGAGACAGTAATCTTGAAGCTTTCTTT. It codes for CSARDSNLEAFF.

This chain connects TRBV7-8 to TRBJ1-1; a weak D match, TRBD1 (6 bases). With 0 bases removed from V and 1 base from J, the gap between germline ends came to 21 bases. This CDR3 has 19 residues. Germline values: CDR1 SGHVS, CDR2 FQNEAQ. DNA for the CDR3: TGTGCCAGCAGCTTAGCGGGGGTGGTGGACAGTAGGAAGAACACTGAAGCTTTCTTT. The encoded protein is CASSLAGVVDSRKNTEAFF. The entire variable domain, with the rest obtained from reference TRBV7-8 and TRBJ1-1, is as follows: GAGVSQSPRYKVAKRGQDVALRCDPISGHVSLFWYQQALGQGPEFLTYFQNEAQLDKSGLPSDRFFAERPEGSVSTLKIQRTQQEDSAVYLCASSLAGVVDSRKNTEAFFGQGTRLTVV.

The genes are TRBV7-2 and TRBJ2-1, with D unresolved. CDR3 length: 16 residues. Germline CDR1 and CDR2: SGHTA and FQGNSA. Trimming took 5 bases from V and 3 from J, leaving 17 bases between them. Written as DNA, the CDR3 is TGTGCCAGCAGCGTGAGCTCAGCGATCAACTACAATGAGCAGTTCTTC. It is translated as CASSVSSAINYNEQFF.

This clonotype has a handful of counts. The V gene is TRBV10-3, the J gene TRBJ2-3, with 8 bases aligning to TRBD2. V shed 4 bases, J shed 6 bases, and the junction held 6 bases outside the gene matches. The germline V gene encodes CDR1 ENHRY and CDR2 SYGVKD. This CDR3 has 14 amino acids. CDR3 loop: CAISGGGGRDTQYF. The CDR3 region has the DNA TGTGCCATCAGTGGGGGCGGGGGGAGGGATACGCAGTATTTT.

For this clonotype: An end of the junction does not agree with germline; a read error may underlie this. V gene TRBV7-7 combines with J gene TRBJ2-5; D unclear. The CDR3 has 17 amino acids. The germline gives CDR1 SSHAT, CDR2 FNYEAQ (reference sequence). The CDR3 DNA is TGTGCTAGCAGCCCAACCGCATCATCAGGTAGTCAAGAGACCCAGTACTTC. It translates to CASSPTASSGSQETQYF.

The rearrangement links TRBV10-3 to TRBJ2-7, with D perhaps TRBD2 (6 bases). V was pared by 11 bases and J by 4 bases, with 24 bases between. CDR3 length: 15 residues. The germline V gene encodes CDR1 ENHRY and CDR2 SYGVKD. CDR3 amino acids: CAHRGSQQPPYEQYF. For the CDR3, the DNA is TGTGCCCATCGGGGGTCGCAGCAACCCCCGTACGAGCAGTACTTC.

The chain is built from TRBV19 and TRBJ1-2, with 7 bases that match TRBD1. The CDR3 is 14 residues long. The V and J ends lost 4 bases and 8 bases, in that order; junction bases with no gene match: 10. Germline V gene sequence: CDR1 LNHDA, CDR2 SQIVND (reference sequence). The CDR3 coding sequence is TGTGCCAGTAGTACGGACAGGTGGTCGCGCGGCTACACCTTC. It translates to CASSTDRWSRGYTF.

DNA for the CDR3: TGTGCCAGCAGCGTAGGTGCCGCGGTCGGGGAGCAGTTCTTC. Translating gives CASSVGAAVGEQFF. The rearrangement links TRBV9 to TRBJ2-1; D is undetermined. V dropped 0 bases and J dropped 10 bases, with 14 bases sitting between them. From germline, CDR1 is SGDLS and CDR2 YYNGEE. This CDR3 contains 14 residues.

The CDR3 nucleotides read TGTGCCAGCCGCATTATTGGGAGGATGAACACTGAAGCTTTCTTT. It specifies CASRIIGRMNTEAFF. The chain couples TRBV10-3 to TRBJ1-1, with D hard to call. Trimming removed 10 bases at V and 0 bases at J, with 18 bases between. This CDR3 spans 15 amino acids. Germline values: CDR1 ENHRY, CDR2 SYGVKD.

The rearrangement joins TRBV20-1 to TRBJ2-7; a possible D gene is TRBD2 (7 bases). V lost 5 bases to trimming and J lost 4 bases, with 15 bases between them. CDR1 is DFQATT and CDR2 is SNEGSKA in the germline V gene (reference sequence). CDR3 length equals 13 residues. The CDR3 nucleotides read TGCAGTGCTGGAACTGGGAGGGGGTACGAGCAGTACTTC. Amino acid sequence: CSAGTGRGYEQYF.

CDR3 in DNA: TGTGCCAGCAGTGAAAGGAGCCGTGAAAAACTGTTTTTT. Encoded protein: CASSERSREKLFF. This chain joins TRBV5-6 and TRBJ1-4; no clear D. The CDR3 loop spans 13 amino acids. Trimming took 5 bases from V and 7 from J, leaving 12 bases between them. Germline V gene data show CDR1 as SGHDT and CDR2 as YYEEEE.

The genes are TRBV5-4 and TRBJ2-7; either TRBD1 or TRBD2 may supply D (5 bases each). The CDR3 is made up of 13 amino acids. The V end lost 5 bases, the J end lost 6 bases, and 15 bases lay between the germline ends. Germline V gene sequence: CDR1 SGHNT, CDR2 YYREEE (reference sequence). The CDR3 nucleotides are TGTGCCAGCAGGTACCGGGGCAGCTCCGAGCAGTACTTC. The encoded protein is CASRYRGSSEQYF.

The chain's CDR3 is CASSPWEAGANVLTF. The CDR3 DNA follows: TGTGCCAGTAGTCCCTGGGAGGCTGGGGCCAACGTCCTGACTTTC. The chain employs TRBV19 and TRBJ2-6; weak D call: TRBD2 (6 bases). Germline values: CDR1 LNHDA, CDR2 SQIVND (reference sequence). V was clipped by 5 bases and J by 2 bases, with 10 bases between them. The CDR3 is 15 amino acids.

This clonotype was seen ten or more times. V gene TRBV7-8 combines with J gene TRBJ1-1; TRBD1 matches at 7 bases. This CDR3 region has 16 residues. V dropped 3 bases and J dropped 10; count of bases not matched to a gene: 17. Germline V gene lookup returns CDR1 SGHVS and CDR2 FQNEAQ. CDR3 coding DNA: TGTGCCAGCAGCTTGGAACCCGGGACAGCCACCAGCGGAGCTTTCTTT. Residues: CASSLEPGTATSGAFF.

This clonotype has more than one count but fewer than ten. The V and J genes are TRBV7-2 and TRBJ2-5; D is ambiguous. CDR1 and CDR2 from the germline V gene are SGHTA and FQGNSA. This CDR3 has 13 residues. Trimming removed 1 base at V and 5 bases at J, with 8 bases between. CDR3 nucleotides: TGTGCCAGCAGCTTAGAACGCAGGGAGACCCAGTACTTC. Protein sequence: CASSLERRETQYF.

The V call is TRBV7-9, the J call TRBJ1-2; D is unresolved. Germline V CDR1 and CDR2: SEHNR, FQNEAQ (reference sequence). This CDR3 contains 15 residues. Trimming pared 5 bases from V and 4 bases from J, leaving 17 bases between. This CDR3 reads CASSETSRVAYGYTF. The CDR3 nucleotides are TGTGCCAGCAGCGAGACTTCACGGGTGGCCTATGGCTACACCTTC.

The J gene is TRBJ1-1, the V gene TRBV6-5; D not resolved. The germline V and J ends were trimmed by 5 bases and 7 bases, with 14 bases remaining between them. The CDR3 has 13 amino acids. Germline-derived CDR1 and CDR2 are MNHEY and SVGAGI. The CDR3 DNA reads TGTGCCAGCAGTCGATCTACGTCTAATGAAGCTTTCTTT. It codes for CASSRSTSNEAFF.

This clonotype was seen a few times. The genes are TRBV12-3 or TRBV12-4 and TRBJ1-2; 8 bases map to TRBD1. Trimming took 10 bases from V and 7 from J; bases not matched to a gene: 11. The CDR3 contains 13 residues. DNA of the CDR3: TGTGCCACCCAGGGACAGGCCTCTAGTGGCTACACCTTC. As protein: CATQGQASSGYTF.

Written as DNA, the CDR3 is TGTGCCATCAGTGAGTCGAGGCGGGAGGGTGAGCAGTTCTTC. It codes for CAISESRREGEQFF. The rearrangement uses TRBV10-3 and TRBJ2-1, with TRBD2 matching over 9 bases. Germline values: CDR1 ENHRY, CDR2 SYGVKD. CDR3 size: 14 residues. V gave up 0 bases and J gave up 9 bases; unmatched junction bases: 3.